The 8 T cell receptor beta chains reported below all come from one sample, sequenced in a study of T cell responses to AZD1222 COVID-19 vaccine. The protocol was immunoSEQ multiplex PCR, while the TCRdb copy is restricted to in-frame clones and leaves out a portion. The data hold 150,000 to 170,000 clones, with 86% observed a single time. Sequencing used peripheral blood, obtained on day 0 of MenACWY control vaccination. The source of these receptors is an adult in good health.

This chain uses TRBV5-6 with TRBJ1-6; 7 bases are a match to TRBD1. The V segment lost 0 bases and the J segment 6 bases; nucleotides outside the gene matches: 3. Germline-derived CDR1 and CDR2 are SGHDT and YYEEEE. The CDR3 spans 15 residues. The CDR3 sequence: CASSLGQGPNSPLHF. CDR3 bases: TGTGCCAGCAGCTTGGGACAGGGACCTAATTCACCCCTCCACTTT.

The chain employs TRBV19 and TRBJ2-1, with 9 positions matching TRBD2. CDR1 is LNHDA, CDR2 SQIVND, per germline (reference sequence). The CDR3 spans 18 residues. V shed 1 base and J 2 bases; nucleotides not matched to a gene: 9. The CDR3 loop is CASSIVSLAGSPYNEQFF. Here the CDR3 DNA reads TGTGCCAGTAGTATAGTCTCCCTAGCGGGAAGCCCCTACAATGAGCAGTTCTTC.

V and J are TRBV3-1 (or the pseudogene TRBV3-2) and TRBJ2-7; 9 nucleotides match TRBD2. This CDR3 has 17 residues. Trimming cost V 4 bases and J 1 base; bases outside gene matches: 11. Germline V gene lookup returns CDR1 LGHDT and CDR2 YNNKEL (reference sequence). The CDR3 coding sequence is TGTGCCAGCAGCCCTTCAGCGGCGGGGGGGCTATCCTACGAGCAGTACGTC. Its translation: CASSPSAAGGLSYEQYV.

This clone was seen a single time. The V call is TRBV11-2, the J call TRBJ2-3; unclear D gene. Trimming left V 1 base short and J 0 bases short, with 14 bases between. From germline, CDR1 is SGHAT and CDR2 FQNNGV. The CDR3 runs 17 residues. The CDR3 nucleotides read TGTGCCAGCAGCTTAGTAGGTAGCCCGACTAGCACAGATACGCAGTATTTT. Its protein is CASSLVGSPTSTDTQYF.

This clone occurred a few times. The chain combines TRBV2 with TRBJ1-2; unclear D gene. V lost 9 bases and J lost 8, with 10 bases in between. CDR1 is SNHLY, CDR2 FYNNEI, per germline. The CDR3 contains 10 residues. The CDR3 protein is CASGVGGYTF. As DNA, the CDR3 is TGTGCCAGTGGGGTCGGGGGCTACACCTTC.

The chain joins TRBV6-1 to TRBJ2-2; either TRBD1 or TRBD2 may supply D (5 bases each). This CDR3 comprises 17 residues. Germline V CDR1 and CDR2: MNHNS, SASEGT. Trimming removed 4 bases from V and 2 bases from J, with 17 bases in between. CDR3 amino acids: CASSAAAGTENTGELFF. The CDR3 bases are TGTGCCAGCAGTGCGGCGGCTGGGACGGAAAACACCGGGGAGCTGTTTTTT.

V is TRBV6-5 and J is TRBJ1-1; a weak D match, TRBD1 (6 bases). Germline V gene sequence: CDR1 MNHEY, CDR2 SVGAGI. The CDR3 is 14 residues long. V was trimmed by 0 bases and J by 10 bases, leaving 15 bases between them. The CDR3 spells CASSYSTGREGAFF. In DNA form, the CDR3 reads TGTGCCAGCAGTTACTCTACAGGGAGGGAGGGAGCTTTCTTT.

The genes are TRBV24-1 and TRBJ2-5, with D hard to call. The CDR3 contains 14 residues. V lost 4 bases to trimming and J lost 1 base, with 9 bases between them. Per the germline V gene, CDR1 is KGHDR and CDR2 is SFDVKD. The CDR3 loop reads CATSDPTGQETQYF. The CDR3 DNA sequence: TGTGCCACCAGTGACCCCACTGGCCAAGAGACCCAGTACTTC.